Following are 13 T cell receptor beta chains from one sample sequenced in a study of T cell changes during pregnancy in multiple sclerosis. TCRdb's copy holds only in-frame clones and misses some; the assay was immunoSEQ multiplex PCR. The sample lists around 61,000 clones; 91% were seen once. The input for sequencing was peripheral blood, taken in the third trimester of pregnancy. The receptors were gathered from a female donor in good health, enrolled as a control in a pregnancy study.

The chain employs TRBV27 and TRBJ2-7; TRBD1 might be the D (6 bases). V lost 5 bases, J lost 5 bases, and 22 bases lay in between. CDR1 and CDR2 from the germline V gene are MNHEY and SMNVEV (reference sequence). The CDR3 contains 16 residues. The DNA for the CDR3 is TGTGCCAGCAGTCCCTTGGGCGGCTGGGGGCGAGACGAGCAGTACTTC. This translates into CASSPLGGWGRDEQYF.

Only a few counts were recorded for this clone. The gene calls are TRBV30 and TRBJ1-1; 7 nucleotides match TRBD1. The CDR3 is 14 amino acids. Trimming took 1 base from V and 4 from J; bases not matched to a gene: 6. Germline loops: CDR1 GTSNPN, CDR2 SVGIG (reference sequence). For the CDR3, the DNA is TGTGCCTGGAGTGGACAGGGAAGGGCCACTGAAGCTTTCTTT. This codes for CAWSGQGRATEAFF.

This rearrangement joins TRBV19 to TRBJ2-2, with 10 bases matching TRBD2. CDR1 and CDR2 (germline): LNHDA, SQIVND (reference sequence). V dropped 6 bases and J dropped 2; count of bases not matched to a gene: 6. There are 16 residues in the CDR3. The CDR3 is CASRASGGQNTGELFF. The CDR3 coding sequence is TGTGCCAGTAGGGCTAGCGGGGGCCAAAACACCGGGGAGCTGTTTTTT.

CDR3 in DNA: TGTGCCTGTGGACAGGGGGCGAACACCGGGGAGCTGTTTTTT. Amino acids: CACGQGANTGELFF. The chain recombines TRBV30 with TRBJ2-2, with 10 bases identical to TRBD1. V lost 6 bases and J lost 0; bases outside the gene matches: 1. From germline, CDR1 is GTSNPN and CDR2 SVGIG (reference sequence). The CDR3 covers 14 residues.

The table lists this clone with a count of one. This chain joins TRBV6-1 and TRBJ1-6; D call uncertain. CDR1 is MNHNS and CDR2 is SASEGT in the germline V gene. The CDR3 has 15 residues. With 2 bases removed from V and 7 bases from J, the gap between germline ends came to 12 bases. CDR3 loop: CASSELDRLNSPLHF. CDR3 in DNA: TGTGCCAGCAGTGAATTGGACCGACTAAATTCACCCCTCCACTTT.

This chain links TRBV21-1 with TRBJ2-4; the D call TRBD2 from the table was never checked on the DNA. TRBV21-1 is given as a pseudogene. The CDR3 consists of 20 residues. CDR3 loop: CASSKRIGDLGVLAKNIQYF. CDR3 coding DNA: TGTGCCAGCAGCAAAAGGATTGGGGACTTGGGGGTACTAGCCAAAAACATTCAGTACTTC.

This clone was detected a few times. The chain combines TRBV19 with TRBJ1-3; D gene ambiguous. The CDR3 covers 14 residues. Germline V gene lookup returns CDR1 LNHDA and CDR2 SQIVND (reference sequence). Trimming left V 8 bases short and J 0 bases short, with 11 bases between. CDR3 bases: TGTGCCAGTCCCGCAGGCCGCTCTGGAAACACCATATATTTT. Amino acids: CASPAGRSGNTIYF.

This CDR3 is CASSRRTLDTGELFF. Written as DNA, the CDR3 is TGTGCCAGCAGCCGCCGGACACTTGATACCGGGGAGCTGTTTTTT. The chain carries TRBV11-2 and TRBJ2-2; TRBD1 is a possible D gene (5 bases). This CDR3 comprises 15 residues. The germline gives CDR1 SGHAT, CDR2 FQNNGV. V lost 5 bases and J 5 bases, leaving 15 bases between the germline ends.

The chain carries TRBV18 and TRBJ2-1; perhaps TRBD2 as D (6 bases). CDR1 is KGHSH, CDR2 LQKENI, per germline. Trimming took off 6 bases at V and 5 bases at J, with 11 bases between the two ends. The CDR3 loop spans 13 amino acids. CDR3 nucleotides: TGTGCCAGCTCCCTGGGGGGTGACAATGAGCAGTTCTTC. Translating it yields CASSLGGDNEQFF.

The chain carries TRBV28 and TRBJ2-1; 8 positions agree with TRBD2. Germline trimming cut 4 bases from V and 6 bases from J; bases unmatched to any gene: 8. Germline V gene lookup returns CDR1 MDHEN and CDR2 SYDVKM. The CDR3 consists of 15 residues. Here the CDR3 DNA reads TGTGCCAGCAGTTCCCCGGGACTAGTCATCAATGAGCAGTTCTTC. This sequence encodes CASSSPGLVINEQFF.

The CDR3 coding sequence is TGTGCTAGTGGTTCAACCGGGACAGGGGGGAATGAGCAGTTCTTC. As protein: CASGSTGTGGNEQFF. The chain employs TRBV12-5 and TRBJ2-1; 11 nucleotides align to TRBD1. Trimming at V came to 4 bases and at J to 7 bases, leaving 6 bases not matched to a gene. Germline V gene sequence: CDR1 LGHNT, CDR2 FRNRAP. The CDR3 is 15 amino acids. The whole variable domain, remainder taken from reference TRBV12-5 and TRBJ2-1, is DARVTQTPRHKVTEMGQEVTMRCQPILGHNTVFWYRQTMMQGLELLAYFRNRAPLDDSGMPKDRFSAEMPDATLATLKIQPSEPRDSAVYFCASGSTGTGGNEQFFGPGTRLTVL.

The chain links TRBV5-4 to TRBJ1-6; D is unclear. V was trimmed by 2 bases and J by 7 bases, leaving 10 bases between them. Germline V gene sequence: CDR1 SGHNT, CDR2 YYREEE (reference sequence). The CDR3 runs 14 residues. The CDR3 DNA reads as TGTGCCAGCAGCTTCCGGAGTGAGAATTCACCCCTCCACTTT. Amino acids: CASSFRSENSPLHF.

V is TRBV5-1 and J is TRBJ1-6; 8 bases map to TRBD1. Germline CDR1 and CDR2: SGHRS and YFSETQ. Germline trimming cut 2 bases from V and 10 bases from J; bases unmatched to any gene: 11. This CDR3 spans 16 amino acids. For the CDR3, the DNA is TGCGCCAGCAGCTTTTCTCCGGGACAGGTAGTGTCACCCCTCCACTTT. Translated, it gives CASSFSPGQVVSPLHF.